This paragraph reports one TCR beta chain. Its antigen is unknown. It has no much larger one-base neighbor in the sample; base qualities were not kept. Read against the paper, the sample's time point label means: baseline before first vaccination. The vaccinee samples were drawn from two UK trials, COV001 and COV002, one of which was a single-blind randomized controlled phase 2/3 trial testing AZD1222 (ChAdOx1 nCoV-19) in healthy adults. For TCRbeta chain sequencing, PBMC samples were collected from trial participants at day 0 and at day 28 after the second dose. The CDR3 regions of human TCRbeta chains were subjected to immunosequencing. The study's own analysis went as follows. TCRs in the repertoires were matched against a reference library of SARS-CoV-2-specific TCRs that had been generated with the MIRA antigen-specificity platform. Breadth was defined as the fraction of unique TCRs that were SARS-CoV-2-associated, and depth was defined as the fraction of total T cells that were SARS-CoV-2-associated. Using the MIRA data, every spike-specific TCR was mapped to the spike region that the TCR reacted to and assigned to either a CD4 or a CD8 class. Log10-transformed breadth and depth values were compared by one-way ANOVA with Sidak's multiple comparisons tests. TCRdb mirrors the immuneACCESS table, restricted to in-frame sequences. Some clones are absent from its copies; in checked studies, under half trace to an unresolved V gene, and the reason for the others is unknown. V, J and clone size were drawn from that table, and D and trimming were deduced from the DNA. The sample table lists around 58,000 clones, roughly 82% of them with a count of one. The ten largest clones capture 15% to 25% of the sample.

This record comes from a study of T cell responses to AZD1222 COVID-19 vaccine (dated by TCRdb to the early 2020s). For context, the study as a whole: AZD1222 recipients whose second dose came at about 4 weeks and those whose second dose came at about 12 weeks were combined into one group, since spike-specific TCR depth and breadth did not differ between the two schedules. TCR sequencing was performed for roughly 240 trial participants, of whom 200 to 220 were given two doses of AZD1222 and around 26 were given two doses of MenACWY control vaccine. Enrollment into the trials was organized by age into subgroups of 18-55, 56-69 and 70-plus years, and those subgroups contained roughly 140, 27 and 60 TCR-sequenced participants, respectively.

Spanning cysteine to phenylalanine, the CDR3 consists of 17 amino acids. Only CDR3 DNA remains: 51 bases, in frame from the first base. Trimming removed 3 bases from V and 0 bases from J, leaving 17 bases between the germline ends. CDR1 SEHNR and CDR2 FQNEAQ are derived from the germline V gene (reference sequence). Results the study describes overall, beyond this receptor: Because no day 14 peak-response samples were available, repertoires were characterized only after the peak T cell response. Nearly half of unique spike-specific TCRs reportedly recognized epitopes outside regions mutated in the B.1.351 and B.1.1.7 variants. Conclusions about previously exposed vaccinees are limited, since just a handful of AZD1222 recipients were seropositive for SARS-CoV-2 at baseline. In the small 56-69-year group, the increase in depth fell short of significance, most likely because of low power. After two AZD1222 doses, both the breadth and the depth of spike-specific TCRs were significantly higher than at day 0 and than in MenACWY recipients. Participants were mostly white British and included more females than males, and it was suggested by the authors that clonal diversity may have been underestimated. CD4 TCRs associated with the vaccine covered the entire spike protein, and the dominant responses were in regions 160-218 and 743-854.

The specimen was peripheral blood, collected on day 0 of AZD1222 vaccination. The clonotype originates from an adult in good health. In this chain, TRBV7-9 is recombined with TRBJ1-1, and possibly TRBD1, on 5 matching bases. In nucleotide form, the sequence is TGTGCCAGCAGCTTCAATTCGGGGGTCGAGGTGAACACTGAAGCTTTCTTT. It encodes CASSFNSGVEVNTEAFF. Outside the CDR3, residues come from the reference TRBV7-9 and TRBJ1-1 proteins, so the full variable domain is: DTGVSQNPRHKITKRGQNVTFRCDPISEHNRLYWYRQTLGQGPEFLTYFQNEAQLEKSRLLSDRFSAERPKGSFSTLEIQRTEQGDSAMYLCASSFNSGVEVNTEAFFGQGTRLTVV.